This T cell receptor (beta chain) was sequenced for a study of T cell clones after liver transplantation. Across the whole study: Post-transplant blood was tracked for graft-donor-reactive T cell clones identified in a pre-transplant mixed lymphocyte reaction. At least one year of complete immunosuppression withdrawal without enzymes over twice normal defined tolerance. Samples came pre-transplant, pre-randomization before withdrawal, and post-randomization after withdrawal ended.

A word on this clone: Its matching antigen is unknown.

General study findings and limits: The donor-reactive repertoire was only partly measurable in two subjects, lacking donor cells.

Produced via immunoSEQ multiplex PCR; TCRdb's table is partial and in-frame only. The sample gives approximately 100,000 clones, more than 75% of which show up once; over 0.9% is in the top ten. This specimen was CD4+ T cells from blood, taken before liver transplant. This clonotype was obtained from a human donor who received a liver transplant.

The CDR3 DNA sequence: TGTGCCAGCAGCCTCCCCGGGACAGGGGGCGTAGTGGATGGCTACACCTTC. It codes for CASSLPGTGGVVDGYTF. The chain joins TRBV7-2 to TRBJ1-2, with TRBD1 identical over 12 bases. The CDR3 consists of 17 residues. CDR1 is SGHTA and CDR2 is FQGNSA in the germline V gene. V dropped 5 bases and J dropped 6; count of bases not matched to a gene: 13.